This T cell receptor (beta chain) was found in a study of T cells in Graves' hyperthyroidism and ophthalmopathy. The CDR3 is 18 amino acids. From germline, CDR1 is SGHRS and CDR2 YFSETQ. Germline trimming cut 3 bases from V and 5 bases from J; bases unmatched to any gene: 12. RNA transcripts served as the template for amplifying TCR beta CDR3 regions. A set of HTBI primers served as the primers for a first-round RT-PCR of the TCR CDR3. In TCRdb, the multiplex PCR reads were re-called with MiXCR into one record per CDR3 protein. This table has 300,000 to 450,000 distinct CDR3 sequences, more than 13% appearing once.

The chain couples TRBV5-1 to TRBJ2-1; 12 bases are shared with TRBD2. The sequencing sample was made of blood. The sequence derives from a woman between 25 and 40 years old with Graves' hyperthyroidism. As DNA, the CDR3 is TGCGCCAGCAGCTCAGGACTAGCGGGAATGACGAGACACAATGAGCAGTTCTTC. Translated, it gives CASSSGLAGMTRHNEQFF. Combining the CDR3 with reference TRBV5-1 and TRBJ2-1 gives the whole variable domain KAGVTQTPRYLIKTRGQQVTLSCSPISGHRSVSWYQQTPGQGLQFLFEYFSETQRNKGNFPGRFSGRQFSNSRSEMNVSTLELGDSALYLCASSSGLAGMTRHNEQFFGPGTRLTVL.